The T cell receptor beta chain described here comes from a study of blood T cell repertoires in COVID-19. About the study: Some COVID-19 samples were acute and others convalescent; all came from the United States, Italy and Spain.

The CDR3 consists of 13 residues. Per germline, CDR1 MNHNY and CDR2 SVGAGI (reference sequence). V lost 5 bases and J lost 4; bases outside the gene matches: 4. Seattle enrolled patients during active infection and tracked them longitudinally. Original processing methods: Amplified reference gene primers provided the basis for estimating nucleated cell counts. Assay used: immunoSEQ multiplex PCR; TCRdb lists only in-frame clones, some missing. The D gene and trimming were derived from the DNA, and the V and J assignments and clone size from that table. The sample lists about 200,000 clones, 70% to 90% occurring once.

Sequencing input: peripheral blood. This rearrangement joins TRBV6-6 to TRBJ2-7, with 8 positions matching TRBD2. This receptor was taken from a man between 60 and 75 years old with COVID-19, enrolled during active disease. The CDR3 is CASSQRERYEQYF. CDR3 nucleotide sequence: TGTGCCAGCAGTCAGCGGGAGAGGTACGAGCAGTACTTC.